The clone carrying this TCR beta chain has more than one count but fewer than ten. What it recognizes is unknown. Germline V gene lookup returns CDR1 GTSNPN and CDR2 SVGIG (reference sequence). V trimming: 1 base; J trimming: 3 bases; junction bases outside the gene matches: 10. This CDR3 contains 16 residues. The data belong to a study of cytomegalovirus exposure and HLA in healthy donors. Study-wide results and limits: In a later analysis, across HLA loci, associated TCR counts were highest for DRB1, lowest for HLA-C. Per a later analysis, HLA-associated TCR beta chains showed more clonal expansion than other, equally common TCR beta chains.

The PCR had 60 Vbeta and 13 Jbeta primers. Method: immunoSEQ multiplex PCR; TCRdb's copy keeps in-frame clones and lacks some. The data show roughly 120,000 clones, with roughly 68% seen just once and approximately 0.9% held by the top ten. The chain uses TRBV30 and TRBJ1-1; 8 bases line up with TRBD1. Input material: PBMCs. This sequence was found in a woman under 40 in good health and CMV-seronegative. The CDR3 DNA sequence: TGTGCCTGGAGTGCCGGGGACAGGATGGGGGACACTGAAGCTTTCTTT. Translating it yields CAWSAGDRMGDTEAFF.